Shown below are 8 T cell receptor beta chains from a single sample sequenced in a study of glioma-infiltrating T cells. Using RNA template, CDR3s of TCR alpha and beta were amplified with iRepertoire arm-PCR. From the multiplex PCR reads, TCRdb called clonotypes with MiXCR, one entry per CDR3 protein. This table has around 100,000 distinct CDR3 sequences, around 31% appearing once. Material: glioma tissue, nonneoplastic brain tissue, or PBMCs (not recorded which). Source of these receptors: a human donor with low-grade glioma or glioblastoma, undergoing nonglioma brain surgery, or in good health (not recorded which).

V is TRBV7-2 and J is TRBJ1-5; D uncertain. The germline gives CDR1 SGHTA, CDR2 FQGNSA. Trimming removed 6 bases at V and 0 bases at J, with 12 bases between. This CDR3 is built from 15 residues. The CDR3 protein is CASSRGPNSNQPQHF. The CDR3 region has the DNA TGTGCCAGCAGTCGCGGACCTAATAGCAATCAGCCCCAGCATTTT.

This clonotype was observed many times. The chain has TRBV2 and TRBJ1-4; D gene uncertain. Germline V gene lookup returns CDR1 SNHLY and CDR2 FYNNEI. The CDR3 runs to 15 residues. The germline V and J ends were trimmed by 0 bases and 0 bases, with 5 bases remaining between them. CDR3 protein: CASSEATSTNEKLFF. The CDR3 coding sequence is TGTGCCAGCAGTGAAGCGACCTCAACTAATGAAAAACTGTTTTTT.

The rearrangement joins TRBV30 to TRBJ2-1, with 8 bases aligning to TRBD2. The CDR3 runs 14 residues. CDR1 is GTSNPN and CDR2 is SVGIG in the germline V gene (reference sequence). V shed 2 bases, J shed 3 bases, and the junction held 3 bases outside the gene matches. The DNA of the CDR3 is TGTGCCTGGAGTCTAGGGACTAGCTACAATGAGCAGTTCTTC. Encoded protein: CAWSLGTSYNEQFF.

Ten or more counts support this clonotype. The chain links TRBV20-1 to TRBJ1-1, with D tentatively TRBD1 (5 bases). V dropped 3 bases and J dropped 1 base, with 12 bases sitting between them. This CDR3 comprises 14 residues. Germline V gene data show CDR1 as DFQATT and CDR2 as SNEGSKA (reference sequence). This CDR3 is CSARGRGENTEAFF. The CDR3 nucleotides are TGCAGTGCTAGGGGGAGGGGAGAGAACACTGAAGCTTTCTTT.

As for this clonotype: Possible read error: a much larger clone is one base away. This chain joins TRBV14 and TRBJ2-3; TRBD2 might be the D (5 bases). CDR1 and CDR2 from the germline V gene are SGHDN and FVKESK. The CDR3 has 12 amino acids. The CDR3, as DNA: TGTACCAGCGGAGCAAGAGCAGATACGCAGTATTTT. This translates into CTSGARADTQYF. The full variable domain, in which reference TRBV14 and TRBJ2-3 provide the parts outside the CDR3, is EAGVTQFPSHSVIEKGQTVTLRCDPISGHDNLYWYRRVMGKEIKFLLHFVKESKQDESGMPNNRFLAERTGGTYSTLKVQPAELEDSGVYFCTSGARADTQYFGPGTRLTVL.

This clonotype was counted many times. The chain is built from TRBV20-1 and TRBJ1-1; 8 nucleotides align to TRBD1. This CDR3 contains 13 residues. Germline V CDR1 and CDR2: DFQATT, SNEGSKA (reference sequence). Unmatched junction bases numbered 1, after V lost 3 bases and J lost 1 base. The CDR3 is CSARQGANTEAFF. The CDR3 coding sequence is TGCAGTGCTAGGCAGGGGGCGAACACTGAAGCTTTCTTT.

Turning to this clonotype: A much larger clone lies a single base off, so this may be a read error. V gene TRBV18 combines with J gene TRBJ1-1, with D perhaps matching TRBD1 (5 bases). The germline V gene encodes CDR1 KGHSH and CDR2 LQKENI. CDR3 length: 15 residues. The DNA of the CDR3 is TGTGCCATCTCACCACCCGGACAAGAGAACACTGAAGCTTTCTTT. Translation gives CAISPPGQENTEAFF.

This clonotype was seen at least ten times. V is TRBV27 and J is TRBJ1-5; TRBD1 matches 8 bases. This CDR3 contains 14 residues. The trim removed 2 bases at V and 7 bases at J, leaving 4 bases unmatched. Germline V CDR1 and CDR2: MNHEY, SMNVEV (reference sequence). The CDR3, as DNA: TGTGCCAGCAGTTTACAGGGGGCCGGACAGCCCCAGCATTTT. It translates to CASSLQGAGQPQHF.